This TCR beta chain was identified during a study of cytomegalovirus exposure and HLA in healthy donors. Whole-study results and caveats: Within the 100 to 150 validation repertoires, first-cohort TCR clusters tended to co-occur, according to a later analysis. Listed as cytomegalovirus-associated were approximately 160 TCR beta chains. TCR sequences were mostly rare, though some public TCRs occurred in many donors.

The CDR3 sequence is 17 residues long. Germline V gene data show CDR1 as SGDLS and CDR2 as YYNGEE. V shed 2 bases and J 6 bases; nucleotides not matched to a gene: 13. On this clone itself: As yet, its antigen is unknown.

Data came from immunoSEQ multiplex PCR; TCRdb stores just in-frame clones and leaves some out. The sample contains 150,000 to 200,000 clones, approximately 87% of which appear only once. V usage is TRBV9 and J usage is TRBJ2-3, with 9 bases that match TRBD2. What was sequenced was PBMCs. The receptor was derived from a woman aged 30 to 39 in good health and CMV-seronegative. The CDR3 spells CASSVEPSSGVGDTQYF. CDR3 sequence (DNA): TGTGCCAGCAGCGTCGAGCCTTCTAGCGGGGTAGGGGATACGCAGTATTTT.